This is a list of T cell receptor beta chains from one sample in a study of read filtering for tumor transcriptome and immune sequencing. TCRdb re-analysed the reads in MiXCR, keeping a single row per CDR3 protein. Of about 90,000 distinct CDR3 sequences in the sample, 9% to 15% were seen once. The source material was a population of CD138-negative cells sorted from bone marrow. These receptors were taken from a donor over 35 with multiple myeloma. CDR3s include the opening cysteine and the closing phenylalanine or tryptophan. The order of the fields is J gene, clone size, CDR3 length, D gene, V gene, CDR3 protein, CDR3 DNA. A D gene is named only where the DNA matches it firmly. Clone size is given for some rows only: seen once, a few or many times, or a class if the clone is expanded.

>TRBJ2-5|-|18|TRBD1|TRBV3-1
CASSQGILRGDRAETQYF
TGTGCCAGCAGCCAAGGAATTTTACGAGGGGACAGGGCGGAGACCCAGTACTTC
>TRBJ2-1|many|18|-|TRBV29-1
CSVVFWVIGASSYNEQFF
TGCAGCGTCGTTTTCTGGGTTATTGGGGCAAGCTCCTACAATGAGCAGTTCTTC
>TRBJ2-3|-|16|TRBD2|TRBV12-3/TRBV12-4
CASSSTTSGRTDTRYF
TGTGCCAGCAGTTCCACGACTAGCGGGAGGACAGATACGCGGTATTTT
>TRBJ2-3|many|14|TRBD1|TRBV2
CASSDRGLTDTQYF
TGTGCCAGCAGCGACAGGGGGCTTACAGATACGCAGTATTTT
>TRBJ2-2|many|14|-|TRBV6-1
CASTLEGRTGELFF
TGTGCCAGCACCCTAGAAGGGCGGACCGGGGAGCTGTTTTTT
>TRBJ2-3|many|13|TRBD2|TRBV20-1
CSALAGETDTQYF
TGCAGTGCTTTAGCGGGAGAGACAGATACGCAGTATTTT
>TRBJ1-1|few|12|-|TRBV29-1
CSVLRQHTEAFF
TGCAGCGTTCTCAGACAGCACACTGAAGCTTTCTTT
>TRBJ1-1|-|15|TRBD1|TRBV7-2
CASSLQGAGGTEAFF
TGTGCCAGCAGTCTCCAGGGGGCGGGAGGCACTGAAGCTTTCTTT
>TRBJ2-1|many|11|-|TRBV20-1
CSARFYSEQFF
TGCAGTGCTAGATTCTATTCAGAGCAGTTCTTC
>TRBJ2-1|many|10|-|TRBV29-1
CSVGSNEQFF
TGCAGCGTCGGGTCCAATGAGCAGTTCTTC
>TRBJ1-1|many|11|-|TRBV30
CAWRMNTEAFF
TGTGCCTGGAGGATGAACACTGAAGCTTTCTTT
>TRBJ2-1|-|16|TRBD2|TRBV20-1
CSARGWTSGRSDEQFF
TGCAGTGCTAGAGGGTGGACTAGCGGGAGATCCGATGAGCAGTTCTTC
>TRBJ2-3|many|13|-|TRBV7-2
CASSQQGPDTQYF
TGTGCCAGCAGCCAACAGGGACCAGATACGCAGTATTTT
>TRBJ2-2|many|16|TRBD1|TRBV7-9
CASSSIWDRDTGELFF
TGTGCCAGCAGCTCTATATGGGACAGGGACACCGGGGAGCTGTTTTTT
>TRBJ1-6|many|14|-|TRBV2
CASSEVDRNSPLHF
TGTGCCAGCAGTGAAGTGGACAGAAATTCACCCCTCCACTTT
>TRBJ2-2|many|16|TRBD2|TRBV6-6
CASSYPTSRNTGELFF
TGTGCCAGCAGTTACCCGACTAGCAGAAACACCGGGGAGCTGTTTTTT
>TRBJ2-7|many|13|-|TRBV7-2
CASSFHSRYEQYF
TGTGCCAGCAGCTTCCACTCTCGCTACGAGCAGTACTTC
>TRBJ2-1|many|13|TRBD2|TRBV30
CAWLSGRGNEQFF
TGTGCCTGGCTTAGCGGGAGAGGCAATGAGCAGTTCTTC
>TRBJ2-5|many|13|-|TRBV18
CASSPFAQETQYF
TGTGCCAGCTCACCGTTTGCTCAAGAGACCCAGTACTTC
>TRBJ2-3|many|16|TRBD2|TRBV20-1
CSASRPLAGATDTQYF
TGCAGTGCTAGCCGACCACTAGCGGGAGCCACAGATACGCAGTATTTT
>TRBJ2-1|many|17|TRBD2|TRBV29-1
CSAAGTSGISSYNEQFF
TGCAGCGCCGCGGGGACTAGCGGGATTAGCTCCTACAATGAGCAGTTCTTC
>TRBJ1-1|few|12|-|TRBV7-9
CASSLEEGRAFF
TGTGCCAGCAGCTTAGAAGAGGGAAGAGCTTTCTTT
>TRBJ1-1|few|15|-|TRBV23-1
CASSQGPEINTEAFF
TGCGCCAGCAGTCAAGGTCCAGAGATTAACACTGAAGCTTTCTTT
>TRBJ2-7|-|13|-|TRBV28
CAGSFEQSFEQYF
TGTGCCGGCAGTTTTGAACAGTCCTTCGAGCAGTACTTC
>TRBJ2-3|many|13|TRBD2|TRBV20-1
CSARTSGTDTQYF
TGCAGTGCTAGAACTAGCGGCACAGATACGCAGTATTTT
>TRBJ1-2|many|13|-|TRBV3-1
CASSQERGAGYTF
TGTGCCAGCAGCCAAGAACGAGGGGCTGGCTACACCTTC
>TRBJ1-3|-|15|-|TRBV7-2
CASSLATGLGNTIYF
TGTGCCAGCAGCTTAGCCACAGGGTTGGGAAACACCATATATTTT
>TRBJ2-5|many|15|-|TRBV4-1
CASSLRWISGEPQYF
TGCGCCAGCAGCCTCAGATGGATCAGTGGGGAGCCCCAGTACTTC
>TRBJ2-7|many|13|-|TRBV14
CASSLNKKYEQYF
TGTGCCAGCAGCTTGAACAAGAAATACGAGCAGTACTTC
>TRBJ2-3|many|13|-|TRBV24-1
CATSDRPTDTQYF
TGTGCCACCAGTGATAGACCCACAGATACGCAGTATTTT
>TRBJ1-5|many|11|-|TRBV20-1
CSARDRGPPHF
TGCAGTGCTAGAGATCGGGGACCTCCCCATTTT
>TRBJ1-5|many|12|-|TRBV29-1
CSVGGTNQPQHF
TGCAGCGTTGGGGGGACCAATCAGCCCCAGCATTTT
>TRBJ2-7|many|12|-|TRBV29-1
CSVRVSPYEQYF
TGCAGCGTCAGGGTTTCTCCCTACGAGCAGTACTTC
>TRBJ2-2|many|16|-|TRBV5-1
CASSFEPGSLAGELFF
TGCGCCAGCAGCTTTGAACCCGGGAGCCTTGCCGGGGAGCTGTTTTTT
>TRBJ2-3|many|14|-|TRBV19
CASSIAGSTDTQYF
TGTGCCAGTAGTATAGCCGGTAGCACAGATACGCAGTATTTT
>TRBJ2-7|many|14|TRBD2|TRBV20-1
CSATPSGRYYEQYF
TGCAGTGCAACCCCTAGCGGGAGGTATTACGAGCAGTACTTC
>TRBJ2-3|many|15|-|TRBV9
CASSGQLYSTDTQYF
TGTGCCAGCAGCGGACAGCTGTACAGCACAGATACGCAGTATTTT
>TRBJ1-1|many|16|TRBD1|TRBV27
CASSLYGTGGGTEAFF
TGTGCCAGCAGTTTGTACGGGACAGGGGGTGGCACTGAAGCTTTCTTT